The source of this T cell receptor (beta chain) is a study of radiation and T cells in renal cell carcinoma. Points from the study as a whole: Top tumor clonotypes rose in blood 2 weeks post-radiation, then contracted. Pretreatment tumor biopsies were lacking, so baseline clonotypes are unknown.

Profiled with immunoSEQ multiplex PCR; TCRdb holds only in-frame clones, not every one. The table records roughly 92,000 clones, 70% to 85% of them present only once. Time point reported: blood 4 weeks post-SBRT, at nephrectomy. Treatment of the sample: 15 Gy SBRT to primary tumor, nephrectomy 4 weeks later. Nephrectomy followed 15 Gy stereotactic body radiation by 4 weeks. The tumor was a clear cell renal cell carcinoma. Comment on this clone: The antigen is unknown.

Trimming shortened V by 4 bases and J by 5 bases, and 8 bases separated the two germline ends. CDR3 length: 12 residues. CDR1 and CDR2 (germline): ENHRY, SYGVKD. This sequence joins TRBV10-3 and TRBJ2-5, with D uncertain. The sample in question was blood, obtained from a patient whose treatment included radiotherapy and nephrectomy. The source is a man aged 60 to 75 with renal cell carcinoma. DNA of the CDR3: TGTGCCATCAGTGCTCGAGCGGAGACCCAGTACTTC. It translates to CAISARAETQYF.